Below, one T cell receptor (beta chain) is given with its context. The antigen is undetermined. The data were taken from a study of human T cells and chemical hapten exposure. About the study: Once 0.01% DPC had been applied to the upper back by patch test, readings were taken at 6 days. Largely, small differences in pooled library volume made per-sample TCR yields vary. Patients, mostly women, had alopecia areata, alopecia totalis or alopecia universalis.

TCRdb passed the RACE reads through MiXCR, listing each CDR3 protein once. The sample contains about 37,000 distinct CDR3 sequences, 6% to 7% of which appear only once. General study points: Each of the donors had alopecia, so their immune responses may not resemble those of healthy people.

Time point here: patch test 1, 2 weeks after DPC sensitization. Treatment: therapeutic diphenylcyclopropenone sensitization with weekly scalp DPC. RNA extraction used unfractionated whole blood as the source of total RNA. Per the germline V gene, CDR1 is DFQATT and CDR2 is SNEGSKA (reference sequence). The V end was cut by 0 bases, the J end by 5 bases, with 20 bases between. The CDR3 is 16 amino acids. This TCR came from a woman aged 25 to 39 with alopecia areata. Some clones in this sample may be carry-over from other donors' samples. The input for sequencing was whole blood, taken in connection with sensitization to the hapten diphenylcyclopropenone (DPC). The chain recombines TRBV20-1 with TRBJ2-7, with D perhaps matching TRBD2 (5 bases). The CDR3 region is CSARDIEGWGDHEQYF. DNA for the CDR3: TGCAGTGCTAGAGACATTGAGGGATGGGGTGACCACGAGCAGTACTTC.